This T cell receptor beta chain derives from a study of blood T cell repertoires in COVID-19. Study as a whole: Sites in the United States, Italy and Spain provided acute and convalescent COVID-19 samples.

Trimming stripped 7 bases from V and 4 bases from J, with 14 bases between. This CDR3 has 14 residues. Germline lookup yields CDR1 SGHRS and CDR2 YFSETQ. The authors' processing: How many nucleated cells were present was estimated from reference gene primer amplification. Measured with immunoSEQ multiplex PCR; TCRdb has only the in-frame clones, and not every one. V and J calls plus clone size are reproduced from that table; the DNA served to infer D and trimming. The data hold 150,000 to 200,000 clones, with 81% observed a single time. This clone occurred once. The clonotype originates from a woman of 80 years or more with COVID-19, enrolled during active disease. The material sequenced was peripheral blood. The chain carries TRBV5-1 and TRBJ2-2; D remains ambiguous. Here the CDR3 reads CASRLSSTTGELFF. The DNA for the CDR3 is TGCGCCAGCCGCCTTTCCAGTACCACCGGGGAGCTGTTTTTT. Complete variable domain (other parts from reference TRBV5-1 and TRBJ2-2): KAGVTQTPRYLIKTRGQQVTLSCSPISGHRSVSWYQQTPGQGLQFLFEYFSETQRNKGNFPGRFSGRQFSNSRSEMNVSTLELGDSALYLCASRLSSTTGELFFGEGSRLTVL.